A selection of T cell receptor beta chains follows, all from one sample in a study of cytotoxic CD8 clonotypes in ibrutinib-treated CLL. The method was immunoSEQ multiplex PCR; TCRdb's version includes in-frame clones alone and lacks a portion of them. This sample has 150,000 to 200,000 clones; more than 65% occur once, and the top ten carry over 2%. This material consisted of PBMCs, taken after 12 months of ibrutinib treatment. The origin of the receptors is a human donor with chronic lymphocytic leukemia. The CDR3 runs from the conserved cysteine through the conserved F or W. Each record gives: CDR3 protein, CDR3 DNA, J gene, clone size, V gene, D gene. D genes are given only for firm matches. Clone size, where shown, is once, few, many, or a class for clones that have expanded.

CASSQDTGTSISQYF TGCGCCAGCAGCCAAGACACCGGGACTAGTATTTCACAGTACTTC TRBJ2-5 - TRBV4-1 TRBD2
CASSLTWGAGANVLTF TGTGCCAGCAGTTTGACCTGGGGCGCTGGGGCCAACGTCCTGACTTTC TRBJ2-6 - TRBV27 -
CASSLIRTGAGNQPQHF TGTGCCAGCAGTTTAATACGCACGGGAGCGGGCAATCAGCCCCAGCATTTT TRBJ1-5 few TRBV27 -
CASSLGQQQFF TGCGCCAGCAGCTTGGGACAGCAGCAGTTCTTC TRBJ2-1 - TRBV5-1 -
CASTAWPGEVQGQFF TGTGCCAGCACCGCCTGGCCGGGGGAGGTCCAAGGGCAGTTCTTC TRBJ2-1 - TRBV7-3 -
CASSLDDTRGGHPLHF TGTGCCAGCAGCTTGGATGACACTCGAGGGGGGCACCCCCTCCACTTT TRBJ1-6 few TRBV5-4 -
CASSYDLGTVYEQYF TGTGCCAGCAGTTACGACTTGGGGACAGTCTACGAGCAGTACTTC TRBJ2-7 - TRBV6-5 TRBD1
CASSQWTVSYEQYF TGCGCCAGCAGCCAATGGACGGTCTCCTACGAGCAGTACTTC TRBJ2-7 - TRBV4-3 -
CASSESKRESSYEQYF TGCGCCAGCAGTGAGTCCAAGCGGGAGAGCTCCTACGAGCAGTACTTC TRBJ2-7 - TRBV10-1 TRBD2
CASSEADRAHYNEQYF TGTGCCAGCAGTGAAGCTGACAGGGCTCATTACAACGAGCAGTACTTC TRBJ2-7 - TRBV6-1 TRBD1
CASSGITGTVAGANVLTF TGCGCCAGCAGCGGGATTACCGGGACAGTTGCTGGGGCCAACGTCCTGACTTTC TRBJ2-6 - TRBV5-1 TRBD1
CASSQGQGSNQPQHF TGCGCCAGCAGCCAAGGTCAGGGCAGCAATCAGCCCCAGCATTTT TRBJ1-5 - TRBV4-3 -
CASSIGDKGANYGYTF TGTGCCAGTAGTATAGGGGACAAGGGAGCTAACTATGGCTACACCTTC TRBJ1-2 - TRBV19 -
CASSAQGDRDTQYF TGTGCCAGCAGCGCACAGGGAGACAGAGATACGCAGTATTTT TRBJ2-3 - TRBV9 -
CASSIDGAADYGYTF TGTGCCAGTAGTATAGATGGGGCGGCAGACTATGGCTACACCTTC TRBJ1-2 - TRBV19 -
CASSLGVGESGTDTQYF TGTGCCAGCAGCTTAGGAGTGGGGGAGAGCGGCACAGATACGCAGTATTTT TRBJ2-3 - TRBV7-2 -
CASSQDLFLAGGPDEQFF TGCGCCAGCAGCCAAGATCTTTTCCTCGCGGGAGGGCCGGATGAGCAGTTCTTC TRBJ2-1 - TRBV4-3 TRBD2
CASSAPDSTGQFF TGTGCCAGCAGTGCCCCGGATTCGACCGGTCAGTTCTTC TRBJ2-1 - TRBV6-5 -
CASSGARQLTGTQYF TGTGCCAGCAGCGGCGCCCGACAGTTAACTGGGACCCAGTACTTC TRBJ2-5 - TRBV5-6 -
CASSYNTGVGTGELFF TGTGCCAGCAGTTACAACACAGGGGTGGGGACCGGGGAGCTGTTTTTT TRBJ2-2 - TRBV6-5 TRBD1
CATSREAGGGTQYF TGTGCCACCAGCAGAGAAGCTGGGGGAGGGACCCAGTACTTC TRBJ2-5 - TRBV15 -
CASSGDRANYGYTF TGTGCCAGCAGTGGGGACAGGGCCAACTATGGCTACACCTTC TRBJ1-2 - TRBV2 TRBD1
CASSGSNTEAFF TGTGCCAGCAGCGGGTCGAACACTGAAGCTTTCTTT TRBJ1-1 - TRBV7-9 -
CASAPSAGANKYEQYF TGCGCCAGCGCTCCATCGGCCGGCGCCAATAAGTACGAGCAGTACTTC TRBJ2-7 - TRBV5-1 -